The T cell receptor beta chain described here comes from a study of blood T cell repertoires in COVID-19. About the research overall: The United States, Italy and Spain were the sources of the acute and convalescent COVID-19 samples. PBMCs, B-cell-depleted T cells, or T cells were the source of the cDNA or gDNA that made up the material.

Trimming removed 6 bases at V and 6 bases at J, with 12 bases between. This CDR3 spans 13 amino acids. The V gene's germline CDR1 is SNHLY and CDR2 FYNNEI. Repertoires were generated with immunoSEQ multiplex PCR, while TCRdb's copy carries only in-frame clones and drops some. This repertoire shows 100,000 to 150,000 clones, under 90% found once; its top ten account for about 2.6%. This study enrolled people aged 18 to 89 from about 24 US geographic areas. Self-reported history from a screening survey and questionnaire set each donor's cohort. The receptor comes from a man in his forties with acute COVID-19. The sample consisted of PBMCs or T cells enriched from blood (not recorded which). The chain combines TRBV2 with TRBJ2-1, with a possible D match to TRBD2 (5 bases). The CDR3 DNA sequence: TGTGCCAGCAGGAGGTCACTAGTCAATGAGCAGTTCTTC. Its translation is CASRRSLVNEQFF.